Below, one T cell receptor beta chain is given with its context. Antigen unknown. Samples came from axillary lymph nodes draining the breast cancer. TCRdb reanalysed the multiplex PCR reads using MiXCR and keeps one entry per CDR3 protein. The table has 150,000 to 200,000 distinct CDR3 sequences, around 29% seen once. This sample stems from a study of breast tumors, draining lymph nodes, adjacent tissues. Study-level findings and limits: Tumors had less TCR diversity than lymph nodes, more than nontumor tissue. Tumor T cell lymph node origin was a supported hypothesis, not proven. Tumor and nontumor repertoires were significantly more similar in luminal-like than in basal-like breast cancer.

Sample: axillary lymph node tissue. This TCR came from a female donor with breast cancer. Some clones in this sample may be carry-over from other donors' samples.

In DNA form, the CDR3 reads TGTGCCAGTAGTGAAAACGGACAGGGTGGCAATCAGCCCCAGCATTTT. Translating gives CASSENGQGGNQPQHF. V is TRBV19 and J is TRBJ1-5; 8 nucleotides agree with TRBD1. V dropped 5 bases and J dropped 2; count of bases not matched to a gene: 8. Germline V gives CDR1 LNHDA, CDR2 SQIVND (reference sequence). CDR3 length: 16 amino acids.